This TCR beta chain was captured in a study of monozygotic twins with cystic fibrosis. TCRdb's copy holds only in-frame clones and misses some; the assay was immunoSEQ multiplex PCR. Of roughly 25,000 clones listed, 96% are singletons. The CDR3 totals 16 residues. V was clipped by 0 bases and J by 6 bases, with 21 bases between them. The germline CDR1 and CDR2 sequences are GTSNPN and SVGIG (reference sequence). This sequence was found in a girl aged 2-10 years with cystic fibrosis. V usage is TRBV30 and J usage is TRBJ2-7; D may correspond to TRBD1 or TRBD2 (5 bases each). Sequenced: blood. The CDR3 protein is CAWSVGPGRRTFEQYF. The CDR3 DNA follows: TGTGCCTGGAGTGTCGGACCGGGACGTAGGACCTTCGAGCAGTACTTC.